The next 16 T cell receptor beta chains were all read from a single sample in a study of post-analysis software for immune sequencing data. The study's findings and limits: Comparison of patients with controls showed about 5 TRBV segments more frequent in patients, TRBV5-6, TRBV5-1 and TRBV20-1 among them.

Included in the TCR beta cDNA libraries were unique molecular identifiers. TCRdb fed the PCR reads into MiXCR, producing one record per CDR3 protein. The sample yields some 890,000 distinct CDR3 sequences, under 70% seen once. These receptors' antigens are unknown. Sequenced material: blood. The receptors come from a girl under 18 with multiple sclerosis.

The chain joins TRBV10-2 to TRBJ2-7, with 10 bases aligning to TRBD2. V shed 2 bases, J shed 7 bases, and the junction held 17 bases outside the gene matches. CDR3 size: 18 residues. Germline V gene sequence: CDR1 WSHSY, CDR2 SAAADI. CDR3 loop: CASSEPLRSGRARNEQYF. The CDR3 nucleotides read TGCGCCAGCAGTGAGCCTCTCCGCAGCGGGAGGGCTAGAAATGAGCAGTACTTC.

This chain links TRBV20-1 with TRBJ1-2; D ambiguous. The CDR3 sequence is 12 residues long. The germline V gene encodes CDR1 DFQATT and CDR2 SNEGSKA (reference sequence). V lost 0 bases to trimming and J lost 7 bases, with 9 bases between them. CDR3 protein: CSARDLMAGYTF. CDR3 nucleotides: TGCAGTGCTAGAGATTTAATGGCTGGCTACACCTTC.

The chain carries TRBV18 and TRBJ2-6; no firm D call. The V end was cut by 2 bases, the J end by 0 bases, with 11 bases between. This CDR3 is built from 17 residues. Germline CDR1 is KGHSH and CDR2 is LQKENI. The CDR3 sequence: CASSPRKGSSGANVLTF. In DNA form, the CDR3 reads TGTGCCAGCTCACCAAGGAAGGGCAGCTCTGGGGCCAACGTCCTGACTTTC.

V and J are TRBV6-5 and TRBJ2-3; D is uncertain. Germline assignment: CDR1 MNHEY and CDR2 SVGAGI. The CDR3 length is 14 residues. V gave up 6 bases and J gave up 5 bases, with 15 bases separating them. The CDR3 bases are TGTGCCAGCAGCCTGGGGATAGTAGAAGATACGCAGTATTTT. Protein: CASSLGIVEDTQYF.

This clonotype was seen a handful of times. The chain employs TRBV6-1 and TRBJ1-2; D not resolved. The germline V gene encodes CDR1 MNHNS and CDR2 SASEGT. The CDR3 has 13 amino acids. V was trimmed by 4 bases and J by 5 bases, leaving 11 bases between them. CDR3 sequence reads: CASSAEQTYGYTF. Here the CDR3 DNA reads TGTGCCAGCAGTGCGGAGCAGACTTATGGCTACACCTTC.

Worth noting for this clonotype: One end of the junction fails to match germline, which may point to a read error. The chain links TRBV5-1 to TRBJ1-2, with 9 bases that match TRBD1. CDR3 length: 17 amino acids. Germline V gene sequence: CDR1 SGHRS, CDR2 YFSETQ. CDR3 in amino acids: CASSLGFRDRVHYGCTF. The CDR3 nucleotides are TGCGCCAGCAGCTTGGGCTTCCGGGACAGGGTGCACTATGGCTGCACCTTC.

The chain has TRBV6-5 and TRBJ2-7; a weak D match, TRBD2 (6 bases). CDR1 MNHEY and CDR2 SVGAGI come from the germline V gene. The CDR3 runs 14 residues. V was clipped by 6 bases and J by 0 bases, with 12 bases between them. The CDR3 DNA reads TGTGCCAGCAGCCGGGACTTACACTCCTACGAGCAGTACTTC. This translates into CASSRDLHSYEQYF.

This chain joins TRBV27 and TRBJ2-1, with a tentative D call TRBD2 (7 bases). V lost 3 bases, J lost 8 bases, and 17 bases lay in between. The germline V gene encodes CDR1 MNHEY and CDR2 SMNVEV (reference sequence). The CDR3 covers 15 residues. The CDR3 DNA is TGTGCCAGCAGTTTCTGGGGGGGCCGTTCTGATGAGCAGTTCTTC. It codes for CASSFWGGRSDEQFF.

The V call is TRBV5-1, the J call TRBJ2-7; 7 bases fit TRBD1. The CDR3 has 15 amino acids. Trimming at V came to 1 base and at J to 6 bases, leaving 10 bases not matched to a gene. CDR1 and CDR2 from the germline V gene are SGHRS and YFSETQ. The CDR3 nucleotides read TGCGCCAGCAGCTTGATCACAGGGGATGTAGGCGAGCAGTACTTC. Protein product: CASSLITGDVGEQYF.

In DNA, the CDR3 is TGTGCTACTAGCGGGATAGGCGGGTACGAGCAGTACTTC. This translates into CATSGIGGYEQYF. This chain uses TRBV11-2 with TRBJ2-4; TRBD2 matches at 10 bases. The better agreement between TRBJ2-7 and the DNA end casts doubt on the J call. Germline V CDR1 and CDR2: SGHAT, FQNNGV. This CDR3 is built from 13 residues.

The table lists this clonotype with a count of one. The chain carries TRBV7-9 and TRBJ2-1, with 9 bases aligning to TRBD2. Germline CDR1 and CDR2: SEHNR and FQNEAQ (reference sequence). This CDR3 spans 18 amino acids. V lost 4 bases to trimming and J lost 3 bases; unmatched junction nucleotides: 13. In DNA form, the CDR3 reads TGTGCCAGCAGCTCGGGGGCCTTAGCGGGAGTAAACTACAATGAGCAGTTCTTC. It codes for CASSSGALAGVNYNEQFF. Full variable domain (outside the CDR3, taken from reference TRBV7-9 and TRBJ2-1): DTGVSQNPRHKITKRGQNVTFRCDPISEHNRLYWYRQTLGQGPEFLTYFQNEAQLEKSRLLSDRFSAERPKGSFSTLEIQRTEQGDSAMYLCASSSGALAGVNYNEQFFGPGTRLTVL.

This clonotype was counted a few times. The genes are TRBV29-1 and TRBJ2-3; TRBD2 matches at 11 bases. The germline gives CDR1 SQVTM, CDR2 ANQGSEA. V dropped 6 bases and J dropped 5; count of bases not matched to a gene: 7. This CDR3 region has 14 residues. The CDR3 bases are TGCAGCGTCCTCCTAGCGGGAGGCCAAGATACGCAGTATTTT. Amino acids: CSVLLAGGQDTQYF.

This clonotype has only one observation. The genes are TRBV10-3 and TRBJ2-5, with 11 bases that match TRBD2. The V gene's germline CDR1 is ENHRY and CDR2 SYGVKD. CDR3 length: 17 residues. V lost 2 bases, J lost 4 bases, and 9 bases stayed unmatched. In DNA form, the CDR3 reads TGTGCCATCAGTGAGAGTCAACTAGCGGGAGTACGAGAGACCCAGTACTTC. As protein: CAISESQLAGVRETQYF.

The chain is built from TRBV12-3 or TRBV12-4 and TRBJ2-7; unclear D gene. Deletions cut 6 bases from V and 4 bases from J, with 16 bases between. The CDR3 runs 14 residues. CDR3 protein: CASSFLLNSYEQYF. DNA of the CDR3: TGTGCCAGCAGCTTCCTATTAAACAGTTACGAGCAGTACTTC.

The CDR3 loop reads CASSEFGYLRGQYF. As DNA, the CDR3 is TGTGCCAGCAGTGAATTTGGGTATCTACGAGGGCAGTACTTC. This chain links TRBV25-1 with TRBJ2-7; no clear D. The CDR3 spans 14 residues. V was shortened by 1 base and J by 9 bases, with 16 bases between the two germline ends. Germline CDR1 and CDR2: MGHDK and SYGVNS.

This clonotype has just a few counts. V and J are TRBV12-3 or TRBV12-4 and TRBJ2-7; D not certain. The CDR3 contains 14 residues. V lost 3 bases to trimming and J lost 2 bases, with 11 bases between them. The CDR3 nucleotides are TGTGCCAGCAGTTTTGGCGGCAGCACCTACGAGCAGTACTTC. Protein sequence: CASSFGGSTYEQYF.